This is a list of T cell receptor beta chains from one sample in a study of blood T cell repertoires in COVID-19. Sequencing used immunoSEQ multiplex PCR; TCRdb keeps in-frame clones, though not all of them. The sample holds around 430,000 clones, more than 75% seen once. Sequencing was done on a sample of PBMCs or T cells enriched from blood (not recorded which). The source is a woman in her forties or fifties who had recovered from COVID-19. CDR3s include the opening cysteine and the closing phenylalanine or tryptophan. A D gene is named only where the DNA matches it firmly. Expanded clones are given a class, and other clones once, few, many or no size at all.

CDR3 DNA: TGTGCCAGCAGCAAGGGAGGGGTGAACACTGAAGCTTTCTTT; CDR3 protein: CASSKGGVNTEAFF; J gene: TRBJ1-1; V gene: TRBV7-8; clone size: -; D gene: -
CDR3 DNA: TGTGCCAGCAGCTTTGGATTAGCGGGATACACCGGGGAGCTGTTTTTT; CDR3 protein: CASSFGLAGYTGELFF; J gene: TRBJ2-2; V gene: TRBV7-2; clone size: -; D gene: TRBD2
CDR3 DNA: TGTGCCTGGAGTGTACGGTGGGGACAAACGGGGACAGATACGCAGTATTTT; CDR3 protein: CAWSVRWGQTGTDTQYF; J gene: TRBJ2-3; V gene: TRBV30; clone size: once; D gene: -
CDR3 DNA: TGTGCCAGCAGCTTGGGACAGGGTACAGTCTACGAGCAGTACTTC; CDR3 protein: CASSLGQGTVYEQYF; J gene: TRBJ2-7; V gene: TRBV5-4; clone size: -; D gene: TRBD1
CDR3 DNA: TGCGCCAGCAGTCAAAAACAGTCGTATGGCTACACCTTC; CDR3 protein: CASSQKQSYGYTF; J gene: TRBJ1-2; V gene: TRBV5-1; clone size: -; D gene: -
CDR3 DNA: TGCGCCAGCAGCCACAGGGGTTTGGATGAAAAACTGTTTTTT; CDR3 protein: CASSHRGLDEKLFF; J gene: TRBJ1-4; V gene: TRBV5-1; clone size: -; D gene: TRBD1
CDR3 DNA: TGTGCCAGCAGCATTGTAGCGGGGGGGCCAGATACGCAGTATTTT; CDR3 protein: CASSIVAGGPDTQYF; J gene: TRBJ2-3; V gene: TRBV11-2; clone size: -; D gene: TRBD2
CDR3 DNA: TGTGCCAGCAGCCCAGGCCCCACGGACTATGGCTACACCTTC; CDR3 protein: CASSPGPTDYGYTF; J gene: TRBJ1-2; V gene: TRBV13; clone size: -; D gene: -
CDR3 DNA: TGTGCCAGCAGCCAAGTAACGGGGGGCCGGGAGACCCAGTACTTC; CDR3 protein: CASSQVTGGRETQYF; J gene: TRBJ2-5; V gene: TRBV4-2; clone size: -; D gene: -
CDR3 DNA: TGTGCCAGATTATCGTTGACAGGTCAGAACACCGGGGAGCTGTTTTTT; CDR3 protein: CARLSLTGQNTGELFF; J gene: TRBJ2-2; V gene: TRBV7-5; clone size: -; D gene: -
CDR3 DNA: TGCGCCAGCAGCTTATATCCCTCAGGGGGGGAGACCCAGTACTTC; CDR3 protein: CASSLYPSGGETQYF; J gene: TRBJ2-5; V gene: TRBV5-1; clone size: -; D gene: -
CDR3 DNA: TGTGCCAGCAGCTGGGGGACAGGGCCCACTGAAGCTTTCTTT; CDR3 protein: CASSWGTGPTEAFF; J gene: TRBJ1-1; V gene: TRBV7-9; clone size: -; D gene: TRBD1
CDR3 DNA: TGTGCCAGCGAGCCCCGGTCCGGGGAGCTGTTTTTT; CDR3 protein: CASEPRSGELFF; J gene: TRBJ2-2; V gene: TRBV3-1/TRBV3-2; clone size: -; D gene: -
CDR3 DNA: TGTGCCTGGGCAAGGGACAGGAGGTACGAGCAGTACTTC; CDR3 protein: CAWARDRRYEQYF; J gene: TRBJ2-7; V gene: TRBV30; clone size: -; D gene: TRBD1
CDR3 DNA: TGTGCCAGCAGTTTAAGGCAGGGGATCAAGGAGCAGTACTTC; CDR3 protein: CASSLRQGIKEQYF; J gene: TRBJ2-7; V gene: TRBV27; clone size: -; D gene: -
CDR3 DNA: TGTGCCACCACCCCGAGGCGGGAAGGGCTTACGGGTGAGCAGTACTTC; CDR3 protein: CATTPRREGLTGEQYF; J gene: TRBJ2-7; V gene: TRBV7-9; clone size: -; D gene: -
CDR3 DNA: TGTGCCAGCAGTCATAGCGGGGGGGCCCCCCCCGAGTTCTTC; CDR3 protein: CASSHSGGAPPEFF; J gene: TRBJ2-1; V gene: TRBV5-4; clone size: -; D gene: TRBD2
CDR3 DNA: TGTGCCAGCAGTTCGCCTCTGAGGGACACGAACACTGAAGCTTTCTTT; CDR3 protein: CASSSPLRDTNTEAFF; J gene: TRBJ1-1; V gene: TRBV27; clone size: -; D gene: -
CDR3 DNA: TGCGCCAGCAGTCAATCGGGGAGCGGGGAATATAATGAGCAGTTCTTC; CDR3 protein: CASSQSGSGEYNEQFF; J gene: TRBJ2-1; V gene: TRBV23-1; clone size: -; D gene: TRBD2
CDR3 DNA: TGTGCCAGCACCAAAAACAGGGAAGACTATGGCTACACCTTC; CDR3 protein: CASTKNREDYGYTF; J gene: TRBJ1-2; V gene: TRBV6-5; clone size: once; D gene: -
CDR3 DNA: TGTGCCAGCAGAAATGGGCAGGGACAGCCCCAGCATTTT; CDR3 protein: CASRNGQGQPQHF; J gene: TRBJ1-5; V gene: TRBV2; clone size: -; D gene: -
CDR3 DNA: TGTGCCAGCAGCCCTCTCGGAGGGGGCTATGAAGCTTTCTTT; CDR3 protein: CASSPLGGGYEAFF; J gene: TRBJ1-1; V gene: TRBV3-1/TRBV3-2; clone size: -; D gene: TRBD1
CDR3 DNA: TGTGCCAGCAGTCGATCGACAGGAATCACCCTCCACTTT; CDR3 protein: CASSRSTGITLHF; J gene: TRBJ1-6; V gene: TRBV5-6; clone size: -; D gene: -
CDR3 DNA: TGTGCCACCAGGTTATCCGGGACAGGCGCTAATCAGCCCCAGCATTTT; CDR3 protein: CATRLSGTGANQPQHF; J gene: TRBJ1-5; V gene: TRBV19; clone size: -; D gene: TRBD1
CDR3 DNA: TGTGCCAGCAGCCAAGAGCAGGGGACTAATTCACCCCTCCACTTT; CDR3 protein: CASSQEQGTNSPLHF; J gene: TRBJ1-6; V gene: TRBV4-2; clone size: -; D gene: -
CDR3 DNA: TGTGCCAGCAGCTTTGCCGGGACAGGGGGTATTGCTGGAAACACCATATATTTT; CDR3 protein: CASSFAGTGGIAGNTIYF; J gene: TRBJ1-3; V gene: TRBV13; clone size: -; D gene: TRBD1
CDR3 DNA: TGTGCCACCTCGGACACCGGGACAGAGTCCTACAATGAGCAGTTCTTC; CDR3 protein: CATSDTGTESYNEQFF; J gene: TRBJ2-1; V gene: TRBV28; clone size: -; D gene: TRBD1
CDR3 DNA: TGTGCCAGCAGCCCCAGGGTGGACACTGAAGCTTTCTTT; CDR3 protein: CASSPRVDTEAFF; J gene: TRBJ1-1; V gene: TRBV9; clone size: -; D gene: -
CDR3 DNA: TGCGCCAGCAGACCACAGGGAGGCAATCAGCCCCAGCATTTT; CDR3 protein: CASRPQGGNQPQHF; J gene: TRBJ1-5; V gene: TRBV5-1; clone size: -; D gene: -
CDR3 DNA: TGTGCCCGGCGCAGGAAAACCGGGGAGCTGTTTTTT; CDR3 protein: CARRRKTGELFF; J gene: TRBJ2-2; V gene: TRBV30; clone size: -; D gene: -
CDR3 DNA: TGTGCCAGCAGCGGCAACCCTAGCGGGGGGGCCTACAATGAGCAGTTCTTC; CDR3 protein: CASSGNPSGGAYNEQFF; J gene: TRBJ2-1; V gene: TRBV7-3; clone size: -; D gene: TRBD2
CDR3 DNA: TGTGCCAGCTCACTTAGCGGGGGGTCCTACGAGCAGTACTTC; CDR3 protein: CASSLSGGSYEQYF; J gene: TRBJ2-7; V gene: TRBV18; clone size: -; D gene: TRBD2
CDR3 DNA: TGTGCCAGCAGCACCACGACAGAGACTAATGAAAAACTGTTTTTT; CDR3 protein: CASSTTTETNEKLFF; J gene: TRBJ1-4; V gene: TRBV9; clone size: few; D gene: -
CDR3 DNA: TGTGCCTGGAGTCCGAGGAGTAATTCTGATGGCTACACCTTC; CDR3 protein: CAWSPRSNSDGYTF; J gene: TRBJ1-2; V gene: TRBV30; clone size: -; D gene: -
CDR3 DNA: TGTGCCAGCAGCCTGTGGGACAGGGGGTCTGCGGCAGGGGTATCACCCCTCCACTTT; CDR3 protein: CASSLWDRGSAAGVSPLHF; J gene: TRBJ1-6; V gene: TRBV14; clone size: -; D gene: TRBD1
CDR3 DNA: TGCGCCAGGAGGGAGAGGGGGTTAGCCAAAAACATTCAGTACTTC; CDR3 protein: CARRERGLAKNIQYF; J gene: TRBJ2-4; V gene: TRBV10-1; clone size: once; D gene: -
CDR3 DNA: TGTGCCAGCAGACAGACACCGGTTACAGATAATAGCAATCAGCCCCAGCATTTT; CDR3 protein: CASRQTPVTDNSNQPQHF; J gene: TRBJ1-5; V gene: TRBV7-8; clone size: -; D gene: -
CDR3 DNA: TGTGCCAGCAGCTTACCACGGGACAAGACTTATGGCTACACCTTC; CDR3 protein: CASSLPRDKTYGYTF; J gene: TRBJ1-2; V gene: TRBV7-2; clone size: -; D gene: -
CDR3 DNA: TGTGCCAGCAGCCTGGACACTGGGACTTTCTTT; CDR3 protein: CASSLDTGTFF; J gene: TRBJ1-1; V gene: TRBV6-5; clone size: -; D gene: -
CDR3 DNA: TGTGCCAGCAGCGTACGGGACAGGGATTATTCACCCCTCCACTTT; CDR3 protein: CASSVRDRDYSPLHF; J gene: TRBJ1-6; V gene: TRBV7-9; clone size: -; D gene: TRBD1
CDR3 DNA: TGTGCCAGCAGTGATGGACTACTCCACACCTACAATGAGCAGTTCTTC; CDR3 protein: CASSDGLLHTYNEQFF; J gene: TRBJ2-1; V gene: TRBV25-1; clone size: once; D gene: -
CDR3 DNA: TGCGCCAGCACCGTTCTCCCGACAGGGGGTTCGAACACTGAAGCTTTCTTT; CDR3 protein: CASTVLPTGGSNTEAFF; J gene: TRBJ1-1; V gene: TRBV5-1; clone size: -; D gene: TRBD1
CDR3 DNA: TGTGCCAGCAGATACGACAGGAACACCGGGGAGCTGTTTTTT; CDR3 protein: CASRYDRNTGELFF; J gene: TRBJ2-2; V gene: TRBV5-6; clone size: -; D gene: -
CDR3 DNA: TGCAGCGCCGTTAAGAGTAATGAAAAACTGTTTTTT; CDR3 protein: CSAVKSNEKLFF; J gene: TRBJ1-4; V gene: TRBV29-1; clone size: -; D gene: -
CDR3 DNA: TGTGCCAGCAGCCAAGAGTCGGCAGGGGACTATGGCTACACCTTC; CDR3 protein: CASSQESAGDYGYTF; J gene: TRBJ1-2; V gene: TRBV3-1/TRBV3-2; clone size: -; D gene: -
CDR3 DNA: TGTGCCAGCAGGTTTATCGGGGGACAGAGGAACACTGAAGCTTTCTTT; CDR3 protein: CASRFIGGQRNTEAFF; J gene: TRBJ1-1; V gene: TRBV5-8; clone size: -; D gene: TRBD1
CDR3 DNA: TGTGCCAGCAGCCTCGGTTTGACAGGGGACTATGGCTACACCTTC; CDR3 protein: CASSLGLTGDYGYTF; J gene: TRBJ1-2; V gene: TRBV7-2; clone size: once; D gene: TRBD1
CDR3 DNA: TGTGCCAGCAACAAAGGGGGGGCAGACTATGGCTACACCTTC; CDR3 protein: CASNKGGADYGYTF; J gene: TRBJ1-2; V gene: TRBV25-1; clone size: -; D gene: -
CDR3 DNA: TGTGCCAGCAGCCAAGATCGCTTAGGACTAGCGGGGGAATACAATGAGCAGTTCTTC; CDR3 protein: CASSQDRLGLAGEYNEQFF; J gene: TRBJ2-1; V gene: TRBV3-1/TRBV3-2; clone size: -; D gene: TRBD2
CDR3 DNA: TGTGCCAGCAACCCTCGAGGAAGGGGGAACACTGAAGCTTTCTTT; CDR3 protein: CASNPRGRGNTEAFF; J gene: TRBJ1-1; V gene: TRBV6-5; clone size: -; D gene: -
CDR3 DNA: TGTGCCAGCAGCCATTACAGGGGGCGACCCTATTATACGTATAGCAATCAGCCCCAGCATTTT; CDR3 protein: CASSHYRGRPYYTYSNQPQHF; J gene: TRBJ1-5; V gene: TRBV7-8; clone size: -; D gene: TRBD1
CDR3 DNA: TGTGCCAGCAGCCCACGGGACAGTAAAACTAATTCACCCCTCCACTTT; CDR3 protein: CASSPRDSKTNSPLHF; J gene: TRBJ1-6; V gene: TRBV7-2; clone size: -; D gene: TRBD1
CDR3 DNA: TGTGCCAGCAGAGTATTACAGTATAATGAAAAACTGTTTTTT; CDR3 protein: CASRVLQYNEKLFF; J gene: TRBJ1-4; V gene: TRBV2; clone size: -; D gene: -
CDR3 DNA: TGTGCCAGCAGCCGGTATCTGGGACAGGGGAACGAGCAGTACTTC; CDR3 protein: CASSRYLGQGNEQYF; J gene: TRBJ2-7; V gene: TRBV3-1/TRBV3-2; clone size: once; D gene: TRBD1
CDR3 DNA: TGCAGCGTTTGTCAGACACTGAACACTGAAGCTTTCTTT; CDR3 protein: CSVCQTLNTEAFF; J gene: TRBJ1-1; V gene: TRBV29-1; clone size: -; D gene: -
CDR3 DNA: TGTGCCAGCAGCTTAGTTCCCAACTCCGGGACTAATAATTCACCCCTCCACTTT; CDR3 protein: CASSLVPNSGTNNSPLHF; J gene: TRBJ1-6; V gene: TRBV11-3; clone size: -; D gene: -